This T cell receptor beta chain was retrieved from a study of immune heterogeneity within non-small cell lung tumors. The template for each sample was 600 to 650 ng of genomic DNA, which had been extracted from bulk tumor tissue. Several widely spaced biopsies per primary tumor were taken during surgery. Enrolled patients presented with newly diagnosed, previously untreated non-small cell lung cancer and underwent curative surgery. Donor patients had newly diagnosed non-small cell lung cancer and were having surgery with curative intent. The study's findings and limits: Dominant CDR3 beta clonotypes repeated across a patient's tumor loci, while different loci held unique high-frequency clones.

Amplification of TCR beta CDR3 was performed by multiplex PCR with 32 V and 13 J primers. TCRdb called the multiplex PCR reads again in MiXCR, with one record for every CDR3 protein. This sample has tens of thousands of distinct CDR3 sequences, with approximately 30% found just once. Trimming shortened V by 4 bases and J by 2 bases, and 6 bases separated the two germline ends. The CDR3 covers 12 residues. CDR1 is LNHDA, CDR2 SQIVND, per germline (reference sequence). This clonotype appeared many times. Antigen specificity is unknown. The TCR originated in a man aged 35 to 55 with non-small cell lung cancer. The chain couples TRBV19 to TRBJ2-7; no firm D call. The source material was lung tumor tissue. CDR3 amino acids: CASSSTAYEQYF. CDR3 in DNA: TGTGCCAGTAGTAGTACTGCCTACGAGCAGTACTTC.